The 5 T cell receptor beta chains below all came from one sample that was sequenced in a study of blood T cell repertoires in COVID-19. Using immunoSEQ multiplex PCR, the repertoire was profiled, and TCRdb retains in-frame clones only, with some absent. This table holds about 230,000 clones, around 84% found once. The source material was peripheral blood. The receptors were gathered from a man aged 45 to 65 with COVID-19, enrolled during active disease.

The genes are TRBV12-3 or TRBV12-4 and TRBJ1-2; D possibly corresponds to TRBD1 (5 bases). The CDR3 runs 11 residues. V dropped 10 bases and J dropped 8 bases, with 14 bases sitting between them. CDR3 amino acids: CAITGRAGYTF. The CDR3 DNA is TGTGCCATTACCGGCAGGGCGGGCTACACCTTC.

This clone has just one count. This chain links TRBV10-3 with TRBJ2-1; a weak D match, TRBD2 (6 bases). CDR1 and CDR2 (germline): ENHRY, SYGVKD. V was pared by 0 bases and J by 6 bases, with 6 bases between. This CDR3 is 13 amino acids long. CDR3 nucleotide sequence: TGTGCCATCAGTGAGTCGGGGGGCAATGAGCAGTTCTTC. Protein sequence: CAISESGGNEQFF.

CDR3 coding DNA: TGCGCCAGCAGTGAGTCGGGCTATCAGCCCCAGCATTTT. Translation: CASSESGYQPQHF. The chain combines TRBV10-2 with TRBJ1-5; D gene unclear. CDR3 size: 13 residues. The germline CDR1 and CDR2 sequences are WSHSY and SAAADI. V lost 0 bases, J lost 5 bases, and 5 bases lay in between.

This clone was observed once. The V and J genes are TRBV12-5 and TRBJ2-7; 14 nucleotides agree with TRBD2. Germline CDR1 reads LGHNT; CDR2 reads FRNRAP. V dropped 2 bases and J dropped 2; count of bases not matched to a gene: 17. This CDR3 has 21 residues. CDR3 bases: TGTGCTAGTGGTTTGACCCCGGTGCATTGGACTAGCGGGAGGAGGCCCTACGAGCAGTACTTC. This codes for CASGLTPVHWTSGRRPYEQYF.

This chain joins TRBV6-5 and TRBJ1-2; 9 positions agree with TRBD1. The CDR3 has 11 residues. Germline values: CDR1 MNHEY, CDR2 SVGAGI. In DNA, the CDR3 is TGTGCGACAGGGGGTAGCTATGGCTACACCTTC. Its translation: CATGGSYGYTF.